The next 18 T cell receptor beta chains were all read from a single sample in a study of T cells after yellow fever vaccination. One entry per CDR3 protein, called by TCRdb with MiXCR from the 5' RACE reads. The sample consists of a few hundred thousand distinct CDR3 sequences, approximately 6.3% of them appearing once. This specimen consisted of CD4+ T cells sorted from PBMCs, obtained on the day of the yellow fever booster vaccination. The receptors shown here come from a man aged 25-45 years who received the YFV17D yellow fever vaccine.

The CDR3 region has the DNA TGTGCCAGCAGTTCCCCAGGACTAGCGGGAGGGCCTCACGAGCAGTACTTC. Residues: CASSSPGLAGGPHEQYF. This chain connects TRBV6-5 to TRBJ2-7, with 15 bases identical to TRBD2. V lost 4 bases to trimming and J lost 5 bases; unmatched junction nucleotides: 9. Germline loops: CDR1 MNHEY, CDR2 SVGAGI. This CDR3 has 17 residues.

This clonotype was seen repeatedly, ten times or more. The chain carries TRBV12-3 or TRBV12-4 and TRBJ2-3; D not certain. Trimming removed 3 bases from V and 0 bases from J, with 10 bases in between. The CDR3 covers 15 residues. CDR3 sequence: CASSFSRTSTDTQYF. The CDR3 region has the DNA TGTGCCAGCAGTTTTAGCCGTACTAGCACAGATACGCAGTATTTT.

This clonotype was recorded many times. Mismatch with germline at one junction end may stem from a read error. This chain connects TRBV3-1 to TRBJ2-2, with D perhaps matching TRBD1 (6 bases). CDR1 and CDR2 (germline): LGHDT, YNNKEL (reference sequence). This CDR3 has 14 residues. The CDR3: CASSPTGNTGELFF. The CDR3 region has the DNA TGTGCTAGCAGCCCGACAGGGAACACCGGGGAGCTGTTTTTT.

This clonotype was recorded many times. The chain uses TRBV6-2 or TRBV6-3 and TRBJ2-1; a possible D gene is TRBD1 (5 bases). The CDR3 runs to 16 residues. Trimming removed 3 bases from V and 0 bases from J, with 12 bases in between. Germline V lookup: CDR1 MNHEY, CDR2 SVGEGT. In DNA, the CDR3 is TGTGCCAGCAGTTATTCTCCAGGGCACTCCTACAATGAGCAGTTCTTC. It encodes CASSYSPGHSYNEQFF.

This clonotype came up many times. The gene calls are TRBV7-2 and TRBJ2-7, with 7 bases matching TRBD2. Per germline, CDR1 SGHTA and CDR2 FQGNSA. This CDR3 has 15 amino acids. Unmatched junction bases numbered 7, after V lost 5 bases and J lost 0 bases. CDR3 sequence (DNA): TGTGCCAGCAGCCTTTCGGGGGGTGACTCCTACGAGCAGTACTTC. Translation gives CASSLSGGDSYEQYF.

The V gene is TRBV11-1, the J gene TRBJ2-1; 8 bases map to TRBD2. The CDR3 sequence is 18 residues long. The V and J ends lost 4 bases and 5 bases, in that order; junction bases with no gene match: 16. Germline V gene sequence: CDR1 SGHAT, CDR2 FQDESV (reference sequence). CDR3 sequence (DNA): TGTGCCAGCAGCTCCCGTTTTATATTGCTAGCGGGTCACAATGAGCAGTTCTTC. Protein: CASSSRFILLAGHNEQFF. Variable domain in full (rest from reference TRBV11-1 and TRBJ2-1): EAEVAQSPRYKITEKSQAVAFWCDPISGHATLYWYRQILGQGPELLVQFQDESVVDDSQLPKDRFSAERLKGVDSTLKIQPAELGDSAMYLCASSSRFILLAGHNEQFFGPGTRLTVL.

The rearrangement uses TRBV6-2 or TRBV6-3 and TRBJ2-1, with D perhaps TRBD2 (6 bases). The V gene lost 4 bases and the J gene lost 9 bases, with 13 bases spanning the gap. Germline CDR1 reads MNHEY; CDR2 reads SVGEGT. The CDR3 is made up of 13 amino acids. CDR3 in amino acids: CASSSGLPLEQFF. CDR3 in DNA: TGTGCCAGCAGTTCGGGACTCCCACTTGAGCAGTTCTTC.

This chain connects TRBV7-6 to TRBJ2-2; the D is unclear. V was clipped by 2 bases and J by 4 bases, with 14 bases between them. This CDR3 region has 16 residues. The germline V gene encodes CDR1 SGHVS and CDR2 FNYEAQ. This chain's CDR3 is CASSLWSGRSTGELFF. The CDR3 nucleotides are TGTGCCAGCAGCTTATGGTCGGGCCGCTCCACCGGGGAGCTGTTTTTT.

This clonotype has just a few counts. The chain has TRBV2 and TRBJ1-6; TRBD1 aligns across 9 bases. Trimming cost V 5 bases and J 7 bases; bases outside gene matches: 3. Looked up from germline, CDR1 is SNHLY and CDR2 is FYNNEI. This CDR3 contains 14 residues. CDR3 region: CASSNDRGNSPLHF. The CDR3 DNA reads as TGTGCCAGCAGTAATGACAGGGGGAATTCACCCCTCCACTTT.

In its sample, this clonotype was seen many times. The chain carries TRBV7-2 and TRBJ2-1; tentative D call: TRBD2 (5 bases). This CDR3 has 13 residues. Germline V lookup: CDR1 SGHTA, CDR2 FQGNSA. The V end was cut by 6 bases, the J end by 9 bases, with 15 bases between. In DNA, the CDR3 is TGTGCCAGCAGTCCGGTCGGGGTTGGTGAGCAGTTCTTC. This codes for CASSPVGVGEQFF.

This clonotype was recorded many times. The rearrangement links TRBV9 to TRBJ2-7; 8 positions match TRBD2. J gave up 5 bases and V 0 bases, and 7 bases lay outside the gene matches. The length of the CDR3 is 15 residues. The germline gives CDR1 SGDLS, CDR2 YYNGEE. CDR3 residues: CASSVGSGSIDEQYF. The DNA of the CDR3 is TGTGCCAGCAGCGTAGGAAGCGGGAGTATAGACGAGCAGTACTTC.

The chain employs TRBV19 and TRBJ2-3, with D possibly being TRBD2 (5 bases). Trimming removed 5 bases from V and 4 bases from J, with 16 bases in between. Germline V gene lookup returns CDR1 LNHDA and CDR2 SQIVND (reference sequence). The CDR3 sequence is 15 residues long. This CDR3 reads CASSPSGGRADTQYF. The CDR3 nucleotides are TGTGCCAGTAGTCCCTCAGGAGGACGGGCAGATACGCAGTATTTT.

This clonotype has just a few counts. The CDR3 sequence: CASTHSRETQYF. CDR3 nucleotides: TGTGCCAGCACTCATTCTCGGGAGACCCAGTACTTC. V is TRBV6-1 and J is TRBJ2-5; D not resolved. There are 12 residues in the CDR3. Germline V gives CDR1 MNHNS, CDR2 SASEGT. V lost 7 bases, J lost 5 bases, and 11 bases lay in between.

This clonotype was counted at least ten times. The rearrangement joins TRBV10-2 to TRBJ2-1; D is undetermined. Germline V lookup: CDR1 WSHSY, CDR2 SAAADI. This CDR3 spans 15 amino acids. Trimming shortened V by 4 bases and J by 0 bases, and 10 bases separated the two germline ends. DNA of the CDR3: TGCGCCAGCAGTGGCCTTGATTACTCCTACAATGAGCAGTTCTTC. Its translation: CASSGLDYSYNEQFF.

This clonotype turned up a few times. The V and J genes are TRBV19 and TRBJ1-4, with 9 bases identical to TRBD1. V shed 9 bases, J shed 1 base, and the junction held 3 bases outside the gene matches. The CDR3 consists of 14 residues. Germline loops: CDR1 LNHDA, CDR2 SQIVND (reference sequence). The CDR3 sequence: CASYRGRTNEKLFF. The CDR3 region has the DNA TGTGCCAGCTACAGGGGGCGAACTAATGAAAAACTGTTTTTT.

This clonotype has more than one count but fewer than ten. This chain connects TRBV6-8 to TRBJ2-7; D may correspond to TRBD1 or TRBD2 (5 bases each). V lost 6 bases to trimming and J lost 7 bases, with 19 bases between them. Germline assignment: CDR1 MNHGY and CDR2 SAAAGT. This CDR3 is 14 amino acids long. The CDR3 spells CASSLDPAREEQYF. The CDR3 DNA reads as TGTGCCAGCAGCCTAGACCCAGCCAGGGAGGAGCAGTACTTC.

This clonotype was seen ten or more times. The CDR3 here is CASSQDRGSYEQYF. CDR3 bases: TGTGCCAGCAGCCAAGACAGGGGCTCCTACGAGCAGTACTTC. The V gene is TRBV3-1, the J gene TRBJ2-7; tentative D call: TRBD1 (6 bases). The CDR3 sequence is 14 residues long. Trimming took 0 bases from V and 0 from J, leaving 6 bases between them. Germline V gene data show CDR1 as LGHDT and CDR2 as YNNKEL (reference sequence).

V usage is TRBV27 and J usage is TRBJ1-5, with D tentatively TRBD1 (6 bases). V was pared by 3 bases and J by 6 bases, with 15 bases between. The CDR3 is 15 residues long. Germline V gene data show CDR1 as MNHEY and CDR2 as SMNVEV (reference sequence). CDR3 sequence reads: CASSLGNRVGQPQHF. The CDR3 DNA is TGTGCCAGCAGTTTGGGGAACAGGGTGGGTCAGCCCCAGCATTTT.